This T cell receptor (beta chain) stems from a study of T-cell reconstitution after alpha-beta-depleted transplantation in children. V lost 8 bases to trimming and J lost 0 bases; unmatched junction nucleotides: 9. The CDR3 consists of 15 residues. Germline V CDR1 and CDR2: SGHRS, YFSETQ. This clonotype was counted only a few times. Its antigen remains unknown. Construction of the TCRbeta library involved unique molecular identifiers. MiXCR, applied by TCRdb to the PCR reads, yields one record per CDR3 protein. The table lists 700,000 to 950,000 distinct CDR3 sequences, 16% of them singletons. General observations from the study: Two months or so post-transplant, alpha-beta T cells reportedly derived from several hundred expanded graft clones. Diversity of TCRbeta at day 60 was high in some patients, arising from surviving recipient T cells and thymic progenitors. Diversity and T-cell counts at one year after transplant derived mostly from new T cells.

This material consisted of PBMCs, mostly from graft donor cells, taken 360 days after TCRalphabeta/CD19-depleted stem cell transplant. The receptor was derived from a male patient under 18 who had a stem cell transplant for acute lymphoblastic leukemia, so the T cells may come from the graft donor. The rearrangement joins TRBV5-1 to TRBJ2-7, with 9 positions matching TRBD1. CDR3 in amino acids: CASSTGGTSSYEQYF. As DNA, the CDR3 is TGCGCCAGTTCGACAGGGGGGACCAGCTCCTACGAGCAGTACTTC.